This T cell receptor beta chain was recorded in a study of T-cell memory formation after mild COVID-19. Findings and caveats of the study: Those CD4+ clones that contracted were mainly in CM and EM (CD8+ ones in EMRA).

The table lists this clonotype with a few counts. Its antigen remains unidentified. Trimming cost V 0 bases and J 7 bases, with 12 bases left between them. Germline-derived CDR1 and CDR2 are DFQATT and SNEGSKA (reference sequence). The CDR3 has 14 residues. TCRdb re-analysed the 5' RACE reads in MiXCR, keeping a single row per CDR3 protein. The data contain 550,000 to 600,000 distinct CDR3 sequences, 17% of them singletons. Sample: PBMCs or a T cell subset sorted from them (not recorded which). This clonotype was obtained from an adult woman who had mild COVID-19 (a few samples of this study predate the infection). Cell type and time point are not known. The V and J genes are TRBV20-1 and TRBJ1-4; D gene ambiguous. The CDR3 DNA is TGCAGTGCTAGAGACCCCAGCGGGAGTGAAAAACTGTTTTTT. Translated, it gives CSARDPSGSEKLFF.